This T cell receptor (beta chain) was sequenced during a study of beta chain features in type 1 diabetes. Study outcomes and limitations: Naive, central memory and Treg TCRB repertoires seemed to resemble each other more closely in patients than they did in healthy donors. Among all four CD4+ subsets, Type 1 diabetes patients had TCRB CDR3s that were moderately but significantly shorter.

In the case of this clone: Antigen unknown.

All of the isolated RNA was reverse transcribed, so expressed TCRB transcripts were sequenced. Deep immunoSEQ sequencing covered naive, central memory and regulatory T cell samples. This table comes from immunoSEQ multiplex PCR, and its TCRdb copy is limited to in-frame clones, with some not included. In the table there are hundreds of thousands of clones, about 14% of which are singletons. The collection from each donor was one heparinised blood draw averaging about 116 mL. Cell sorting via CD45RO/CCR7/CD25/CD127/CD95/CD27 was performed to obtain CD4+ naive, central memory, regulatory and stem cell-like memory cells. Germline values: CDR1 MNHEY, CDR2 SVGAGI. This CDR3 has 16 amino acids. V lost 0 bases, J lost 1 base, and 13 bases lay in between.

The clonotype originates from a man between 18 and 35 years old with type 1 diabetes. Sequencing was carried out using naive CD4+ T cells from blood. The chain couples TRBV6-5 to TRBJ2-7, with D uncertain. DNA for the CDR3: TGTGCCAGCAGTTACTCGATGGCTGATCCGTCCTACGAGCAGTACTTC. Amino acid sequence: CASSYSMADPSYEQYF.